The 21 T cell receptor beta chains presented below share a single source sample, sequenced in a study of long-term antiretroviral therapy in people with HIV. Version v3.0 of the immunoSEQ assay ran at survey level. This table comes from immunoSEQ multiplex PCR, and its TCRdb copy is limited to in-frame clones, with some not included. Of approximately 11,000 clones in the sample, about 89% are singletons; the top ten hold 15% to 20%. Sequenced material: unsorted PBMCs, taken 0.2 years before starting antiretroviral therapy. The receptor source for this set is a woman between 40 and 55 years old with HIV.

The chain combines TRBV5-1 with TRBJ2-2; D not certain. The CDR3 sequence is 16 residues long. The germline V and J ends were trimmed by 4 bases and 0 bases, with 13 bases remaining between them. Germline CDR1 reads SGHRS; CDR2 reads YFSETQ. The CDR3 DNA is TGCGCCAGCAGCGCCGGGTGGCAGGCGAACACCGGGGAGCTGTTTTTT. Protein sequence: CASSAGWQANTGELFF.

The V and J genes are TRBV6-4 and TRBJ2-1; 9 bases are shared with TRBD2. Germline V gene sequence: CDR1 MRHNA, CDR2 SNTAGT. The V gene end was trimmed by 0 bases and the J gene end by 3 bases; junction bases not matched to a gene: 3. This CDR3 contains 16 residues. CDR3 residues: CASSDSVAGDYNEQFF. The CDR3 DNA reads TGTGCCAGCAGTGACTCAGTAGCGGGAGACTACAATGAGCAGTTCTTC.

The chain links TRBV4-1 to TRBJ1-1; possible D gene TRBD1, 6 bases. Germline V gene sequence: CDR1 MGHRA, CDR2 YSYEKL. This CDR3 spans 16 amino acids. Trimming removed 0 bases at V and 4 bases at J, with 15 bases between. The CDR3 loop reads CASSQEEKGGSTEAFF. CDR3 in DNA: TGCGCCAGCAGCCAAGAGGAAAAGGGGGGGAGCACTGAAGCTTTCTTT.

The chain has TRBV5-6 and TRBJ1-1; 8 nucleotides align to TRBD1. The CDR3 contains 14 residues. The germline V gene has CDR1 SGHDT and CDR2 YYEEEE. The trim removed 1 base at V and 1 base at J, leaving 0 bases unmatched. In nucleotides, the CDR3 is TGTGCCAGCAGCTTGACAGGGGGGAACACTGAAGCTTTCTTT. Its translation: CASSLTGGNTEAFF.

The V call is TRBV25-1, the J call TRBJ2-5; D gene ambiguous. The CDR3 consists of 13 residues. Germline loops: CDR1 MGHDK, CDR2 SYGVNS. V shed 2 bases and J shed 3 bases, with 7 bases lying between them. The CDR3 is CASSELSEETQYF. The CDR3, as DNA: TGTGCCAGCAGTGAACTAAGCGAAGAGACCCAGTACTTC.

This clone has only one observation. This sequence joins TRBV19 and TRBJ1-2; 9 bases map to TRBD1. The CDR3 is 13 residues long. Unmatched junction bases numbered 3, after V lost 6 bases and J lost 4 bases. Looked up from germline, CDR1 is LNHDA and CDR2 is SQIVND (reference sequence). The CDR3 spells CASRGTGTYGYTF. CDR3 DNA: TGTGCCAGTAGGGGGACAGGGACCTATGGCTACACCTTC. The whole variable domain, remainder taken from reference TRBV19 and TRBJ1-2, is DGGITQSPKYLFRKEGQNVTLSCEQNLNHDAMYWYRQDPGQGLRLIYYSQIVNDFQKGDIAEGYSVSREKKESFPLTVTSAQKNPTAFYLCASRGTGTYGYTFGSGTRLTVV.

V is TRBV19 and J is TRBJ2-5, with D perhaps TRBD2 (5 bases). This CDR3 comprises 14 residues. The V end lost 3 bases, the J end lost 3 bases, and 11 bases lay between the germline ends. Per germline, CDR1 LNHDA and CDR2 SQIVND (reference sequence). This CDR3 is CASSMRTFEETQYF. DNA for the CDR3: TGTGCCAGTAGTATGAGGACTTTTGAAGAGACCCAGTACTTC. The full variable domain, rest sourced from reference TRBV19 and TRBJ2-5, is DGGITQSPKYLFRKEGQNVTLSCEQNLNHDAMYWYRQDPGQGLRLIYYSQIVNDFQKGDIAEGYSVSREKKESFPLTVTSAQKNPTAFYLCASSMRTFEETQYFGPGTRLLVL.

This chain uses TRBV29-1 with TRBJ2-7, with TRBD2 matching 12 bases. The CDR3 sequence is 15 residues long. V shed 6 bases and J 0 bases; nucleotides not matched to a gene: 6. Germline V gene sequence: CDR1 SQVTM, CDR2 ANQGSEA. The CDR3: CSVAGTSGSSYEQYF. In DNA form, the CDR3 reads TGCAGCGTGGCCGGGACTAGCGGGTCCTCCTACGAGCAGTACTTC.

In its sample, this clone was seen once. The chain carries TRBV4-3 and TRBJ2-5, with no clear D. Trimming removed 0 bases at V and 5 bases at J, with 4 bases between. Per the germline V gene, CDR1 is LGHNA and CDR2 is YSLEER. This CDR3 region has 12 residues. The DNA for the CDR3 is TGCGCCAGCAGCCAAGAAGGCGAGACCCAGTACTTC. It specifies CASSQEGETQYF.

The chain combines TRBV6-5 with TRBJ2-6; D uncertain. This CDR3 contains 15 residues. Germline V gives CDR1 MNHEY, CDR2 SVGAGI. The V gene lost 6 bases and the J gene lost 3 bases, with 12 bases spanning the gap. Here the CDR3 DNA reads TGTGCCAGCAGCCAATCGTGGGGTGGGGCCAACGTCCTGACTTTC. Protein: CASSQSWGGANVLTF.

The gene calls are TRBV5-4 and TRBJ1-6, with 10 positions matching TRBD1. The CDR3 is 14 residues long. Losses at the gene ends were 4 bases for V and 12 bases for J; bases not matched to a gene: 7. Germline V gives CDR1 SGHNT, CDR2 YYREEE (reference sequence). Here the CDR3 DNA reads TGTGCCAGCAGCATTACGACAGGGGGCGAACCCCTCCACTTT. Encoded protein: CASSITTGGEPLHF.

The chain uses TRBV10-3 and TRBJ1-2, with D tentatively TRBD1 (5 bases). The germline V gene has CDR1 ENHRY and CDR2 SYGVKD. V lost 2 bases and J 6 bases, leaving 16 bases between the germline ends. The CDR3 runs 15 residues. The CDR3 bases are TGTGCCATCAGTGAGCCGGGGGAGAGGGAGGATGGCTACACCTTC. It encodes CAISEPGEREDGYTF.

The CDR3 sequence: CASSFDDRGWVNTEAFF. CDR3 in DNA: TGTGCCAGCAGCTTCGACGACAGGGGATGGGTGAACACTGAAGCTTTCTTT. The chain has TRBV7-9 and TRBJ1-1; 8 bases are a match to TRBD1. This CDR3 contains 17 residues. Trimming at V came to 3 bases and at J to 0 bases, leaving 9 bases not matched to a gene. Germline loops: CDR1 SEHNR, CDR2 FQNEAQ (reference sequence).

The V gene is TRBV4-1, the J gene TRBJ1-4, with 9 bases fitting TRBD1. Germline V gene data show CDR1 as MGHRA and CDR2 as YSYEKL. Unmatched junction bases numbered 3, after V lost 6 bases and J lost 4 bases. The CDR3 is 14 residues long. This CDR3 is CASRKGQGNEKLFF. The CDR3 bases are TGCGCCAGCAGAAAGGGACAGGGTAATGAAAAACTGTTTTTT.

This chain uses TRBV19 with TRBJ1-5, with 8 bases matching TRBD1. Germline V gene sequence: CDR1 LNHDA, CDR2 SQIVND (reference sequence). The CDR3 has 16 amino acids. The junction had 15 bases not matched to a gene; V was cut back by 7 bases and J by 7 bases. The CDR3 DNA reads TGTGCCAGTACCCAGGGGACAGGTCGGTGGAACCAGCCCCAGCATTTT. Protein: CASTQGTGRWNQPQHF.

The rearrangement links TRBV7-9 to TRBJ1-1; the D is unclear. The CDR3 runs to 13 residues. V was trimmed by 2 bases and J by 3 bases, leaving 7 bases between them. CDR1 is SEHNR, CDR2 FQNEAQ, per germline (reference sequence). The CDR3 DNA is TGTGCCAGCAGCTTACGGGGAGACACTGAAGCTTTCTTT. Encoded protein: CASSLRGDTEAFF.

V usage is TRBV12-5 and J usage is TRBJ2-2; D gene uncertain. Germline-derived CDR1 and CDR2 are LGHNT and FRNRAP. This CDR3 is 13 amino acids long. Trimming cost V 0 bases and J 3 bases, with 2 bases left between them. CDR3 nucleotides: TGTGCTAGTGGTTTGGTGGACACCGGGGAGCTGTTTTTT. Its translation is CASGLVDTGELFF.

The CDR3 protein is CASSPRDRDGNTIYF. The DNA of the CDR3 is TGTGCCAGCAGCCCTCGGGACAGGGACGGAAACACCATATATTTT. The V and J genes are TRBV9 and TRBJ1-3, with TRBD1 matching 9 bases. The CDR3 consists of 15 residues. Looked up from germline, CDR1 is SGDLS and CDR2 is YYNGEE. The ends lost 4 bases at V and 4 bases at J; junction bases unmatched: 6.

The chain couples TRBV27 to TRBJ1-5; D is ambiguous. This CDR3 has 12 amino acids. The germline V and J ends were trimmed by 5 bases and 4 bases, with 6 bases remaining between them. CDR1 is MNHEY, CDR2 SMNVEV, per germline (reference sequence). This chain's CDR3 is CASSPLNQPQHF. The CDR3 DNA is TGTGCCAGCAGTCCCTTAAATCAGCCCCAGCATTTT.

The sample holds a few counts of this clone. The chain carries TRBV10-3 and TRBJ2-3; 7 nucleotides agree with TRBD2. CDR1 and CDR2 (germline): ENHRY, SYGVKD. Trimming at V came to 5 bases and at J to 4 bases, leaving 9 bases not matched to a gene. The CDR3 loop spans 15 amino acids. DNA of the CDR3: TGTGCCATCAGTCAAAGGGAGCGGGGCCCAGATACGCAGTATTTT. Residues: CAISQRERGPDTQYF.

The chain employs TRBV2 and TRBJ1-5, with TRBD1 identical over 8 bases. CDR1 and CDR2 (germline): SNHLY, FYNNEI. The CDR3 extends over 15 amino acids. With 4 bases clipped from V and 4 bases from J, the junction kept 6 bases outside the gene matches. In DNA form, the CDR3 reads TGTGCCAGCAGTGCGAAAGGGACAGGTAATCAGCCCCAGCATTTT. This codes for CASSAKGTGNQPQHF.